One sample yielded the 25 T cell receptor beta chains listed below, sequenced in a study of cytomegalovirus exposure and HLA in healthy donors. The PCR employed 60 Vbeta primers together with 13 Jbeta primers. Assay used: immunoSEQ multiplex PCR; TCRdb lists only in-frame clones, some missing. Of just over 150,000 clones listed, roughly 85% were seen once; the top ten hold just under 1%. The specimen sequenced was PBMCs. These receptors were taken from a woman aged 45-65 years in good health and CMV-seropositive.

The rearrangement joins TRBV2 to TRBJ1-5; D is undetermined. There are 12 residues in the CDR3. CDR1 SNHLY and CDR2 FYNNEI come from the germline V gene. V lost 9 bases to trimming and J lost 6 bases, with 12 bases between them. The CDR3 region has the DNA TGTGCCAGTTGCAGCGAAGGTCAGCCCCAGCATTTT. Its protein is CASCSEGQPQHF.

This clone was observed a single time. The chain uses TRBV10-1 and TRBJ2-1; 11 nucleotides match TRBD2. Losses at the gene ends were 3 bases for V and 9 bases for J; bases not matched to a gene: 10. The CDR3 contains 16 residues. Germline loops: CDR1 WNHNN, CDR2 SYGVQD (reference sequence). CDR3 in amino acids: CASSELKLAGVGEQFF. The CDR3 DNA follows: TGCGCCAGCAGTGAACTCAAACTAGCGGGAGTGGGTGAGCAGTTCTTC.

The chain combines TRBV6-5 with TRBJ1-3; D possibly corresponds to TRBD1 (6 bases). Germline assignment: CDR1 MNHEY and CDR2 SVGAGI. The germline V and J ends were trimmed by 2 bases and 4 bases, with 9 bases remaining between them. The CDR3 length is 14 residues. The CDR3 protein is CASSYGGAGNTIYF. The CDR3 region has the DNA TGTGCCAGCAGTTACGGGGGGGCGGGAAACACCATATATTTT.

The chain recombines TRBV19 with TRBJ2-2, with D maybe TRBD2 (6 bases). This CDR3 has 16 amino acids. Per germline, CDR1 LNHDA and CDR2 SQIVND (reference sequence). Trimming took 7 bases from V and 1 from J, leaving 16 bases between them. In DNA, the CDR3 is TGTGCCAGTACCTCGATCGGGACTCGGAACACCGGGGAGCTGTTTTTT. This encodes CASTSIGTRNTGELFF.

The rearrangement joins TRBV7-2 to TRBJ1-2; D is uncertain. This CDR3 spans 14 amino acids. V was trimmed by 5 bases and J by 4 bases, leaving 14 bases between them. Looked up from germline, CDR1 is SGHTA and CDR2 is FQGNSA. CDR3 bases: TGTGCCAGCAGCACCCGGGTCTCCGGCTATGGCTACACCTTC. This translates into CASSTRVSGYGYTF.

The chain joins TRBV15 to TRBJ1-3; D remains unclear. This CDR3 is built from 14 residues. V lost 5 bases to trimming and J lost 2 bases, with 10 bases between them. Germline CDR1 and CDR2: LNHNV and YYDKDF (reference sequence). CDR3 protein: CATSLTGTGNTIYF. The CDR3 nucleotides are TGTGCCACCAGCCTGACCGGGACTGGAAACACCATATATTTT.

As regards this clone: The same CDR3 also results from other DNA sequences found in this sample. The chain joins TRBV18 to TRBJ1-5, with TRBD1 as a possible D gene (5 bases). Germline values: CDR1 KGHSH, CDR2 LQKENI. V was pared by 6 bases and J by 3 bases, with 12 bases between. This CDR3 region has 14 residues. CDR3 loop: CASSPQGSNQPQHF. CDR3 sequence (DNA): TGTGCCAGCTCTCCTCAGGGATCCAATCAGCCCCAGCATTTT.

This clone showed up just once. V usage is TRBV2 and J usage is TRBJ2-7; 9 bases are shared with TRBD1. In germline, CDR1 is SNHLY, CDR2 FYNNEI. V trimming: 4 bases; J trimming: 4 bases; junction bases outside the gene matches: 11. There are 16 residues in the CDR3. The CDR3: CASSVEDRGGRYEQYF. CDR3 sequence (DNA): TGTGCCAGCAGTGTGGAGGACAGGGGAGGACGGTACGAGCAGTACTTC.

This rearrangement joins TRBV5-1 to TRBJ2-1; 8 bases line up with TRBD1. Germline V lookup: CDR1 SGHRS, CDR2 YFSETQ. The CDR3 totals 17 residues. V trimming: 4 bases; J trimming: 2 bases; junction bases outside the gene matches: 11. The CDR3 sequence is CASSRSPTGETYNEQFF. Written as DNA, the CDR3 is TGCGCCAGCAGCCGGTCACCGACAGGGGAGACCTACAATGAGCAGTTCTTC.

J is TRBJ2-6 and V is TRBV6-1; D possibly corresponds to TRBD1 (5 bases). The CDR3 spans 19 residues. V was pared by 2 bases and J by 0 bases, with 17 bases between. Germline assignment: CDR1 MNHNS and CDR2 SASEGT. CDR3 sequence: CASSERGGRAASGANVLTF. CDR3 coding DNA: TGTGCCAGCAGTGAAAGGGGCGGCAGGGCCGCCTCTGGGGCCAACGTCCTGACTTTC.

This clone was seen only a few times. The chain uses TRBV7-9 and TRBJ2-5; D is perhaps TRBD1 (5 bases). Germline V gene sequence: CDR1 SEHNR, CDR2 FQNEAQ (reference sequence). The V and J ends lost 2 bases and 1 base respectively, with 11 bases between them. This CDR3 spans 15 amino acids. The CDR3 reads CASSLFLDSQETQYF. In nucleotides, the CDR3 is TGTGCCAGCAGCTTATTCCTAGACAGCCAAGAGACCCAGTACTTC.

In regard to this clone: The DNA is omitted, as the CDR3 cannot be located on it reliably, and the CDR3 follows TCRdb's listing. The chain combines TRBV1 with TRBJ1-5; the D call TRBD1 from the table was never checked on the DNA. TRBV1 is a known pseudogene. A total of 22 residues make up the CDR3, ends included. Here the CDR3 reads CTSSQQTWGPGIELYSNQPQHF.

The rearrangement joins TRBV6-6 to TRBJ2-5; TRBD1 is a possible D gene (6 bases). Germline-derived CDR1 and CDR2 are MNHNY and SVGAGI (reference sequence). This CDR3 has 15 amino acids. Trimming left V 3 bases short and J 3 bases short, with 14 bases between. The CDR3: CASSYGQGREETQYF. Here the CDR3 DNA reads TGTGCCAGCAGTTATGGCCAGGGGCGGGAAGAGACCCAGTACTTC.

V gene TRBV19 combines with J gene TRBJ2-7; TRBD1 agrees at 7 bases. J was trimmed by 5 bases and V by 8 bases; bases with no gene match: 12. This CDR3 is built from 14 residues. CDR1 LNHDA and CDR2 SQIVND come from the germline V gene (reference sequence). CDR3 region: CASHETGSFHEQYF. Written as DNA, the CDR3 is TGTGCCAGTCATGAGACAGGGTCGTTCCACGAGCAGTACTTC.

The rearrangement joins TRBV7-9 to TRBJ2-2; 9 bases align to TRBD1. The CDR3 spans 15 residues. Germline V gene lookup returns CDR1 SEHNR and CDR2 FQNEAQ (reference sequence). V shed 10 bases and J 7 bases; nucleotides not matched to a gene: 13. Written as DNA, the CDR3 is TGTGCCACCCTCCCGGGGACAGGGTTTGGCGGGGAGCTGTTTTTT. Protein sequence: CATLPGTGFGGELFF. Looking up the rest from reference TRBV7-9 and TRBJ2-2 gives the full variable domain: DTGVSQNPRHKITKRGQNVTFRCDPISEHNRLYWYRQTLGQGPEFLTYFQNEAQLEKSRLLSDRFSAERPKGSFSTLEIQRTEQGDSAMYLCATLPGTGFGGELFFGEGSRLTVL.

V and J are TRBV4-3 and TRBJ2-1, with 10 bases aligning to TRBD2. V dropped 0 bases and J dropped 5; count of bases not matched to a gene: 10. The germline V gene has CDR1 LGHNA and CDR2 YSLEER. The CDR3 is made up of 18 amino acids. The DNA for the CDR3 is TGCGCCAGCAGCCAAGATTTGGTCGAGCGGGGGGGAGACAATGAGCAGTTCTTC. Protein sequence: CASSQDLVERGGDNEQFF.

This chain joins TRBV27 and TRBJ1-2, with D unresolved. The V end lost 6 bases, the J end lost 2 bases, and 16 bases lay between the germline ends. Germline V gene lookup returns CDR1 MNHEY and CDR2 SMNVEV (reference sequence). The length of the CDR3 is 15 residues. The CDR3 bases are TGTGCCAGCAGACCGTCAAAAACCCTAAACTATGGCTACACCTTC. Translation: CASRPSKTLNYGYTF.

The chain combines TRBV5-1 with TRBJ1-1; perhaps TRBD1 as D (5 bases). From germline, CDR1 is SGHRS and CDR2 YFSETQ. The CDR3 runs 14 residues. Deletions cut 0 bases from V and 5 bases from J, with 11 bases between. The CDR3 sequence: CASSLVSGRTEAFF. The CDR3 coding sequence is TGCGCCAGCAGCTTGGTTTCAGGGCGAACTGAAGCTTTCTTT.

V is TRBV7-9 and J is TRBJ2-7; possibly TRBD2 for D (6 bases). Germline V CDR1 and CDR2: SEHNR, FQNEAQ (reference sequence). The CDR3 covers 12 residues. V was shortened by 7 bases and J by 3 bases, with 10 bases between the two germline ends. CDR3 coding DNA: TGTGCCAGCACCCTCGGGGGCTACGAGCAGTACTTC. This translates into CASTLGGYEQYF.

The J gene is TRBJ1-1, the V gene TRBV2; 10 nucleotides align to TRBD1. The V gene's germline CDR1 is SNHLY and CDR2 FYNNEI. Trimming cost V 8 bases and J 4 bases; bases outside gene matches: 10. The CDR3 totals 15 residues. The CDR3 is CASSVGQGVFTEAFF. The CDR3 nucleotides are TGTGCCAGCTCTGTTGGACAGGGGGTCTTCACTGAAGCTTTCTTT.

This clone came up once. The genes are TRBV19 and TRBJ1-1, with 9 bases aligning to TRBD1. Trimming cost V 7 bases and J 7 bases; bases outside gene matches: 19. There are 17 residues in the CDR3. Germline V gene lookup returns CDR1 LNHDA and CDR2 SQIVND (reference sequence). The CDR3 nucleotides are TGTGCCAGTACCACCACAGGGGGCCTGATAATCGCCAATGAAGCTTTCTTT. It encodes CASTTTGGLIIANEAFF.

The gene calls are TRBV29-1 and TRBJ2-5; perhaps TRBD2 as D (6 bases). Germline loops: CDR1 SQVTM, CDR2 ANQGSEA. V was cut by 3 bases and J by 5 bases, with 13 bases left in between. The CDR3 is 13 residues long. CDR3 protein: CSVDAAGRETQYF. The DNA of the CDR3 is TGCAGCGTTGATGCTGCAGGGAGGGAGACCCAGTACTTC.

The rearrangement joins TRBV6-1 to TRBJ2-5; 8 nucleotides line up with TRBD1. This CDR3 is built from 15 residues. V dropped 3 bases and J dropped 2; count of bases not matched to a gene: 5. Germline CDR1 MNHNS, CDR2 SASEGT. The CDR3 loop is CASSEGRGRQETQYF. The CDR3 nucleotides are TGTGCCAGCAGTGAGGGCAGGGGGCGACAAGAGACCCAGTACTTC.

The genes are TRBV9 and TRBJ2-3, with 10 bases identical to TRBD2. Trimming at V came to 4 bases and at J to 1 base, leaving 9 bases not matched to a gene. The germline V gene encodes CDR1 SGDLS and CDR2 YYNGEE. The CDR3 totals 17 residues. CDR3 amino acids: CASSPNPGTSGTDTQYF. Here the CDR3 DNA reads TGTGCCAGCAGCCCAAACCCCGGGACTAGCGGCACAGATACGCAGTATTTT.

J is TRBJ2-3 and V is TRBV11-2; TRBD2 matches 10 bases. This CDR3 has 16 residues. The ends lost 3 bases at V and 4 bases at J; junction bases unmatched: 7. The germline V gene encodes CDR1 SGHAT and CDR2 FQNNGV. CDR3 region: CASSFRGLAGADTQYF. CDR3 nucleotide sequence: TGTGCCAGCAGCTTCCGGGGTCTAGCGGGAGCAGATACGCAGTATTTT.